Below, one T cell receptor beta chain is given with its context. The data stem from a study of blood T cell repertoires in COVID-19. The overall study: The United States, Italy and Spain provided the acute and convalescent COVID-19 samples. From T cells, B-cell-depleted T cells, or PBMCs came the material, which was cDNA or gDNA.

Germline assignment: CDR1 LGHDT and CDR2 YNNKEL (reference sequence). The CDR3 runs to 13 residues. V lost 4 bases, J lost 8 bases, and 14 bases lay in between. As handled by the study authors: Estimation of nucleated cell counts was performed using reference gene primer amplification. Repertoires were generated with immunoSEQ multiplex PCR, while TCRdb's copy carries only in-frame clones and drops some. Clone size and V and J calls were adopted from that table, with D and trimming inferred from the DNA. The table shows some 71,000 clones, with 70% to 90% occurring only once. This chain uses TRBV3-1 (or the pseudogene TRBV3-2) with TRBJ2-5; D gene ambiguous. The receptor comes from a man between 25 and 39 years old with acute or convalescent COVID-19. Sequencing was performed on peripheral blood. The CDR3 is CASSPPQATTQYF. The CDR3 bases are TGTGCCAGCAGCCCTCCCCAAGCGACCACCCAGTACTTC.